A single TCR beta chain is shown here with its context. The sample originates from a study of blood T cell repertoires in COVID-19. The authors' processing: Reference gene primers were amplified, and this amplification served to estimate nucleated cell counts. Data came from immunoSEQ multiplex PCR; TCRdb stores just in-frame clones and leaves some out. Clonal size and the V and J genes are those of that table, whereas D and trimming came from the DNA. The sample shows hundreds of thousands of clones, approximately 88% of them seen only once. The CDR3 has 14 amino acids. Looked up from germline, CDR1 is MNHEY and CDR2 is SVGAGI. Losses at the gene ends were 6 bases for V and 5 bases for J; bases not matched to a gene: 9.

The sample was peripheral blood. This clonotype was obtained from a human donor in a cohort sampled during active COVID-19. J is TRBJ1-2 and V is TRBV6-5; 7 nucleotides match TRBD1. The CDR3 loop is CASSDRVVLYGYTF. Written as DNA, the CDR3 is TGTGCCAGCAGCGACAGGGTGGTACTGTATGGCTACACCTTC.